This entry lists 2 T cell receptor beta chains sequenced from one sample in a study of regulatory T cells in long-lasting Graves disease. As to time point: persistent/refractory GD, antithyroid drugs over 5 years with positive TRAb. RNA extracted from PBMCs served as the sequencing template. Building of the TCR beta libraries involved iRepertoire HTBI primers and Arm-PCR of CDR3 regions. TCRdb re-analysed the multiplex PCR reads in MiXCR, keeping a single row per CDR3 protein. The sample lists a few hundred thousand distinct CDR3 sequences, more than 20% seen once, with around 30% in the top ten. The input for sequencing was peripheral blood mononuclear cells (PBMCs), taken when the disease was refractory, from a patient treated with antithyroid drugs. Source of these receptors: a middle-aged woman with Graves disease.

V and J are TRBV28 and TRBJ2-2, with D possibly being TRBD2 (5 bases). Looked up from germline, CDR1 is MDHEN and CDR2 is SYDVKM. This CDR3 is 17 amino acids long. Trimming pared 5 bases from V and 3 bases from J, leaving 19 bases between. The CDR3 loop is CASSPLWRAPHTGELFF. The CDR3 region has the DNA TGTGCCAGCAGTCCCCTGTGGCGGGCCCCTCACACCGGGGAGCTGTTTTTT.

This clonotype was detected a few times. The V gene is TRBV6-1, the J gene TRBJ2-2; D perhaps matches TRBD1 (5 bases). Deletions cut 5 bases from V and 2 bases from J, with 9 bases between. CDR3 length: 14 residues. Germline CDR1 MNHNS, CDR2 SASEGT. The CDR3 sequence: CASSKTGNTGELFF. The CDR3 nucleotides are TGTGCCAGCAGTAAAACAGGCAACACCGGGGAGCTGTTTTTT.